One and the same sample provided the 23 T cell receptor beta chains below, sequenced in a study of blood T cell repertoires in COVID-19. This table comes from immunoSEQ multiplex PCR, and its TCRdb copy is limited to in-frame clones, with some not included. The profile shows 80,000 to 95,000 clones, around 93% of them singletons. Sequencing used peripheral blood. The receptor set was obtained from a human donor with active COVID-19. The donor label of this sample is uncertain.

The rearrangement uses TRBV11-2 and TRBJ2-5; D is undetermined. CDR3 length: 15 residues. Trimming took off 1 base at V and 4 bases at J, with 13 bases between the two ends. CDR1 and CDR2 from the germline V gene are SGHAT and FQNNGV. In nucleotides, the CDR3 is TGTGCCAGCAGCTTAGCGCGCCGGCCGGGAGAGACCCAGTACTTC. Its protein product is CASSLARRPGETQYF.

The chain couples TRBV4-2 to TRBJ2-7; 10 bases are a match to TRBD1. The ends lost 4 bases at V and 3 bases at J; junction bases unmatched: 12. Germline assignment: CDR1 LGHNA and CDR2 YNFKEQ. The CDR3 spans 17 residues. CDR3 sequence reads: CASSRIKPGQGNYEQYF. DNA for the CDR3: TGTGCCAGCAGCCGGATAAAACCGGGACAGGGGAACTACGAGCAGTACTTC.

The genes are TRBV5-1 and TRBJ1-1, with D perhaps matching TRBD1 (5 bases). Germline V gene data show CDR1 as SGHRS and CDR2 as YFSETQ. Trimming stripped 4 bases from V and 4 bases from J, with 20 bases between. CDR3 size: 16 residues. DNA for the CDR3: TGCGCCAGCAGCCTAACGGGGGTGGGGCCGGGCACTGAAGCTTTCTTT. Its protein is CASSLTGVGPGTEAFF.

The chain recombines TRBV28 with TRBJ2-5; weak D call: TRBD2 (6 bases). The CDR3 covers 15 residues. Trimming took off 3 bases at V and 1 base at J, with 12 bases between the two ends. The germline V gene encodes CDR1 MDHEN and CDR2 SYDVKM. CDR3 loop: CASSFGGEAQETQYF. The CDR3 DNA follows: TGTGCCAGCAGTTTCGGCGGGGAGGCCCAAGAGACCCAGTACTTC.

J is TRBJ1-2 and V is TRBV5-1, with 7 bases matching TRBD1. This CDR3 has 14 residues. Germline-derived CDR1 and CDR2 are SGHRS and YFSETQ. J gave up 6 bases and V 4 bases, and 9 bases lay outside the gene matches. The CDR3 loop reads CASSPEDRTDGYTF. CDR3 coding DNA: TGCGCCAGCAGCCCCGAGGACAGGACAGATGGCTACACCTTC.

The chain uses TRBV5-1 and TRBJ1-5; 10 bases are shared with TRBD1. V gave up 0 bases and J gave up 5 bases; unmatched junction bases: 5. The CDR3 runs 16 residues. The germline V gene encodes CDR1 SGHRS and CDR2 YFSETQ. The CDR3 region is CASSLGGTGVHQPQHF. The DNA of the CDR3 is TGCGCCAGCAGCTTGGGAGGGACAGGGGTCCATCAGCCCCAGCATTTT.

The gene calls are TRBV7-9 and TRBJ2-3; 11 bases align to TRBD1. Germline lookup yields CDR1 SEHNR and CDR2 FQNEAQ (reference sequence). V lost 3 bases and J lost 4; bases outside the gene matches: 6. This CDR3 comprises 16 residues. CDR3 DNA sequence: TGTGCCAGCAGCTTTGGACAGGGGGCGATCGCAGATACGCAGTATTTT. Amino acids: CASSFGQGAIADTQYF.

This chain joins TRBV18 and TRBJ2-6, with a possible D match to TRBD1 (5 bases). The CDR3 is 17 residues long. Germline CDR1 and CDR2: KGHSH and LQKENI. V lost 3 bases and J 2 bases, leaving 14 bases between the germline ends. The CDR3 is CASSPKGPGTGANVLTF. CDR3 nucleotides: TGTGCCAGCTCACCCAAGGGTCCAGGGACTGGGGCCAACGTCCTGACTTTC.

Only a few counts were recorded for this clone. The chain carries TRBV24-1 and TRBJ1-6; the match to TRBD1 covers 7 bases. CDR1 and CDR2 from the germline V gene are KGHDR and SFDVKD. The CDR3 is 17 amino acids. The trim removed 0 bases at V and 1 base at J, leaving 2 bases unmatched. CDR3 bases: TGTGCCACCAGTGATTTGACAGGGGTATCCTATAATTCACCCCTCCACTTT. This encodes CATSDLTGVSYNSPLHF.

The V gene is TRBV24-1, the J gene TRBJ1-3; D not resolved. This CDR3 is 14 amino acids long. Germline CDR1 and CDR2: KGHDR and SFDVKD. Trimming pared 4 bases from V and 2 bases from J, leaving 8 bases between. CDR3 coding DNA: TGTGCCACCAGTGACCCTAGAACTGGAAACACCATATATTTT. This sequence encodes CATSDPRTGNTIYF.

The rearrangement links TRBV11-2 to TRBJ2-3, with 8 bases aligning to TRBD2. There are 15 residues in the CDR3. Germline V gene lookup returns CDR1 SGHAT and CDR2 FQNNGV. The junction had 4 bases not matched to a gene; V was cut back by 5 bases and J by 0 bases. CDR3 in DNA: TGTGCCAGCAGCGGCGGGGGGAAGAGCACAGATACGCAGTATTTT. This gives the protein CASSGGGKSTDTQYF.

The chain carries TRBV3-1 (or the pseudogene TRBV3-2) and TRBJ2-7; tentative D call: TRBD2 (6 bases). Trimming removed 1 base at V and 5 bases at J, with 15 bases between. There are 15 residues in the CDR3. The germline CDR1 and CDR2 sequences are LGHDT and YNNKEL (reference sequence). The CDR3 nucleotides are TGTGCCAGCAGCCAAGTTGGAGGGTCGGGGCACGAGCAGTACTTC. Translated, it gives CASSQVGGSGHEQYF.

The chain uses TRBV6-5 and TRBJ1-2, with D maybe TRBD1 (6 bases). Germline assignment: CDR1 MNHEY and CDR2 SVGAGI. The V and J ends lost 5 bases and 4 bases respectively, with 11 bases between them. CDR3 length: 13 residues. The CDR3 region is CASSQGLGYGYTF. CDR3 nucleotide sequence: TGTGCCAGCAGTCAGGGGCTCGGCTATGGCTACACCTTC.

The gene calls are TRBV20-1 and TRBJ2-7, with D possibly being TRBD2 (7 bases). Trimming took 0 bases from V and 12 from J, leaving 12 bases between them. The V gene's germline CDR1 is DFQATT and CDR2 SNEGSKA (reference sequence). This CDR3 has 11 amino acids. CDR3 protein: CSARDQAGAYF. The CDR3 coding sequence is TGCAGTGCTAGAGATCAGGCGGGGGCGTACTTC.

V is TRBV7-3 and J is TRBJ1-1; D is possibly TRBD1 (5 bases). There are 13 residues in the CDR3. The ends were cut back, 4 bases at V and 1 base at J, with 7 bases in the middle. Germline V gives CDR1 SGHTA, CDR2 FQGTGA. The CDR3 is CASSYGQNTEAFF. The CDR3 DNA is TGTGCCAGCAGCTATGGACAGAACACTGAAGCTTTCTTT.

This sequence joins TRBV27 and TRBJ1-5, with D unresolved. The CDR3 extends over 13 amino acids. Trimming shortened V by 3 bases and J by 9 bases, and 12 bases separated the two germline ends. The germline CDR1 and CDR2 sequences are MNHEY and SMNVEV (reference sequence). CDR3 protein: CASSFTGDRPQHF. CDR3 sequence (DNA): TGTGCCAGCAGTTTCACGGGTGATCGGCCCCAGCATTTT.

This chain joins TRBV5-6 and TRBJ1-5, with 8 bases identical to TRBD1. CDR3 length equals 15 residues. With 0 bases clipped from V and 7 bases from J, the junction kept 6 bases outside the gene matches. CDR1 and CDR2 (germline): SGHDT, YYEEEE. CDR3 sequence reads: CASSLGQGARQPQHF. The DNA for the CDR3 is TGTGCCAGCAGCTTGGGGCAGGGGGCAAGACAGCCCCAGCATTTT.

The chain joins TRBV6-5 to TRBJ2-7; perhaps TRBD2 as D (6 bases). The V gene lost 2 bases and the J gene lost 3 bases, with 14 bases spanning the gap. The CDR3 is made up of 15 amino acids. CDR1 and CDR2 from the germline V gene are MNHEY and SVGAGI. Written as DNA, the CDR3 is TGTGCCAGCAGTTACAAGGACTACCGCGGCTACGAGCAGTACTTC. This sequence encodes CASSYKDYRGYEQYF.

This chain connects TRBV2 to TRBJ2-5, with 7 positions matching TRBD1. V was clipped by 4 bases and J by 4 bases; unmatched bases: 12. The CDR3 sequence is 16 residues long. Germline lookup yields CDR1 SNHLY and CDR2 FYNNEI. The CDR3 bases are TGTGCCAGCAGTGTGAACCAAATCCCAGGGGGAGAGACCCAGTACTTC. Its translation: CASSVNQIPGGETQYF.

This sequence joins TRBV10-3 and TRBJ2-5, with D possibly TRBD1 on 5 matching bases. V was trimmed by 6 bases and J by 1 base, leaving 15 bases between them. CDR1 is ENHRY and CDR2 is SYGVKD in the germline V gene. This CDR3 spans 15 amino acids. The CDR3 spells CAISLRDRGQETQYF. The CDR3 region has the DNA TGTGCCATCAGCCTCAGGGATAGGGGCCAAGAGACCCAGTACTTC.

The rearrangement links TRBV11-1 to TRBJ1-1, with D possibly being TRBD1 (5 bases). Germline V gene sequence: CDR1 SGHAT, CDR2 FQDESV (reference sequence). CDR3 length: 14 amino acids. Trimming stripped 2 bases from V and 5 bases from J, with 12 bases between. DNA for the CDR3: TGTGCCAGCAGCTTAACCGGGGGAGAGACTGAAGCTTTCTTT. The encoded protein is CASSLTGGETEAFF. Full variable domain (rest looked up from reference TRBV11-1 and TRBJ1-1): EAEVAQSPRYKITEKSQAVAFWCDPISGHATLYWYRQILGQGPELLVQFQDESVVDDSQLPKDRFSAERLKGVDSTLKIQPAELGDSAMYLCASSLTGGETEAFFGQGTRLTVV.

The chain combines TRBV11-2 with TRBJ1-6; D may be TRBD1 (6 bases). Germline loops: CDR1 SGHAT, CDR2 FQNNGV. The V and J ends lost 1 base and 9 bases respectively, with 13 bases between them. The length of the CDR3 is 15 residues. Here the CDR3 DNA reads TGTGCCAGCAGCTTAGGTCCAGGGGCAAGTTCACCCCTCCACTTT. Translating it yields CASSLGPGASSPLHF.

This clone was observed a single time. The V gene is TRBV6-6, the J gene TRBJ1-4; no definite D call. Germline V gives CDR1 MNHNY, CDR2 SVGAGI (reference sequence). The length of the CDR3 is 14 residues. The ends were cut back, 2 bases at V and 2 bases at J, with 6 bases in the middle. DNA of the CDR3: TGTGCCAGCAGTTACGAGGAGACTAATGAAAAACTGTTTTTT. It encodes CASSYEETNEKLFF.